These 32 T cell receptor beta chains originate from one sample sequenced in a study of T cells in women clearing cervical HPV infection. Sequencing used immunoSEQ multiplex PCR; TCRdb keeps in-frame clones, though not all of them. The sample's table shows about 20,000 clones. Sequenced input: blood buffy coat. The receptors derive from a woman aged 18-70 years with a cervical HPV16 infection that either progressed to CIN3+ or cleared (not recorded which).

On this clone itself: The read falls 3 residues short of the CDR3 end, and the missing part is taken from the germline J gene. V usage is TRBV12-3 or TRBV12-4 and J usage is TRBJ2-1; 9 nucleotides align to TRBD2. The CDR3 sequence is 17 residues long. J gave up 9 bases and V 5 bases, and 17 bases lay outside the gene matches. The CDR3 loop reads CASSPRTGTSIFGEQFF. Partial CDR3 DNA: TGTGCCAGCAGTCCTAGGACCGGGACTAGCATATTCGGTGAG.

As for this clone: The read ends 3 residues before the CDR3 terminus; that terminus is restored from the germline J gene. The J gene is TRBJ2-1, the V gene TRBV19; tentatively, D is TRBD1 (6 bases). The V end lost 3 bases, the J end lost 7 bases, and 13 bases lay between the germline ends. CDR1 is LNHDA, CDR2 SQIVND, per germline (reference sequence). CDR3 size: 14 residues. The sequenced CDR3 bases are TGTGCCAGTAGTATTCAAGGCAGGGGAAATGAG. This translates into CASSIQGRGNE. The CDR3 in its entirety is CASSIQGRGNEQFF.

This clone is deemed medium-sized by its frequency. Coverage ceases 3 residues before the CDR3 finishes, and the germline J gene fills in the end. V is TRBV6-2 or TRBV6-3 and J is TRBJ1-1; D gene uncertain. The germline CDR1 and CDR2 sequences are MNHEY and SVGEGT. This CDR3 has 14 amino acids. V lost 2 bases and J lost 0, with 7 bases in between. The chain's CDR3 is CASSYPRLNTEAFF. The sequenced part of the CDR3 DNA is TGTGCCAGCAGTTACCCTCGTTTGAACACTGAA.

Worth noting for this clone: The read terminates 3 residues ahead of where the CDR3 ends, so the germline J gene completes it. V and J are TRBV18 and TRBJ2-7, with TRBD1 identical over 8 bases. From germline, CDR1 is KGHSH and CDR2 LQKENI. The CDR3 loop spans 15 amino acids. Trimming removed 3 bases from V and 3 bases from J; junction bases left unmatched: 7. The CDR3 sequence is CASSPSGTGYYEQYF. The sequenced CDR3 bases are TGTGCCAGCTCACCCTCCGGGACAGGATACTACGAG.

Of note for this clone: The DNA ends 3 residues before the CDR3 does, and the rest of the CDR3 is filled in from the germline J gene. The chain employs TRBV19 and TRBJ1-4; TRBD1 matches at 10 bases. The CDR3 runs 16 residues. CDR1 LNHDA and CDR2 SQIVND come from the germline V gene (reference sequence). V was clipped by 5 bases and J by 6 bases; unmatched bases: 9. Incomplete CDR3 DNA: TGTGCCAGTAGTCCGGGACAGGGGCGGGATTATGAAAAA. Residues: CASSPGQGRDYEK. The whole CDR3 region reads CASSPGQGRDYEKLFF. Together with reference TRBV19 and TRBJ1-4, the CDR3 gives the full variable domain: DGGITQSPKYLFRKEGQNVTLSCEQNLNHDAMYWYRQDPGQGLRLIYYSQIVNDFQKGDIAEGYSVSREKKESFPLTVTSAQKNPTAFYLCASSPGQGRDYEKLFFGSGTQLSVL.

About this clone itself: The CDR3 extends 3 residues past the end of the read, so its final part is completed from the germline J gene. This chain joins TRBV10-2 and TRBJ2-1, with 10 bases aligning to TRBD2. V lost 7 bases to trimming and J lost 5 bases; unmatched junction nucleotides: 8. The CDR3 has 15 amino acids. Per germline, CDR1 WSHSY and CDR2 SAAADI. The CDR3 DNA, read in part, is TGCGCCAGCAACCAGCGGGGGGGGAGGGACAATGAG. Residues: CASNQRGGRDNE. The complete CDR3 reads CASNQRGGRDNEQFF.

About this clone itself: The read ends 3 residues before the CDR3 terminus; that terminus is restored from the germline J gene. The chain carries TRBV6-2 or TRBV6-3 and TRBJ2-1; 9 bases match TRBD2. V trimming: 6 bases; J trimming: 4 bases; junction bases outside the gene matches: 10. CDR3 length: 16 residues. Germline-derived CDR1 and CDR2 are MNHEY and SVGEGT. Partial CDR3 DNA: TGTGCCAGCAGCTCCTGGGCGGGGGGGGGTTACAATGAG. Its protein is CASSSWAGGGYNE. The whole CDR3 reads CASSSWAGGGYNEQFF.

A remark on this clone: The read gets to within 3 residues of the CDR3 end, and the germline J gene fills in the rest. The J gene is TRBJ2-7, the V gene TRBV5-4; no clear D. Germline V lookup: CDR1 SGHNT, CDR2 YYREEE (reference sequence). Trimming took 0 bases from V and 3 from J, leaving 10 bases between them. The length of the CDR3 is 14 residues. CDR3 region: CASSLGGAIYEQYF. The covered CDR3 bases are TGTGCCAGCAGCTTGGGCGGCGCGATCTACGAG.

Turning to this clone: The read ends 3 residues before the CDR3 terminus; that terminus is restored from the germline J gene. The chain links TRBV30 to TRBJ1-2, with D maybe TRBD1 (6 bases). Germline V lookup: CDR1 GTSNPN, CDR2 SVGIG (reference sequence). The CDR3 sequence is 14 residues long. CDR3 loop: CAWSVPPGGRGYTF. Incomplete CDR3 DNA: TGTGCCTGGAGTGTACCACCCGGGGGGCGCGGC.

To note about this clone: The read terminates 3 residues ahead of where the CDR3 ends, so the germline J gene completes it. V gene TRBV24-1 combines with J gene TRBJ2-1; 10 positions agree with TRBD2. After removal of 4 bases from V and 5 bases from J, the junction contained 4 bases not matched to a gene. The CDR3 extends over 15 amino acids. Germline V gives CDR1 KGHDR, CDR2 SFDVKD. The CDR3 sequence: CATSDSSGGNNEQFF. Incomplete CDR3 DNA: TGTGCCACCAGTGACAGTAGCGGGGGGAACAATGAG.

Points on this clone: The CDR3 extends 3 residues past the end of the read, so its final part is completed from the germline J gene. This sequence joins TRBV30 and TRBJ1-3, with D possibly TRBD1 on 5 matching bases. The length of the CDR3 is 14 residues. Looked up from germline, CDR1 is GTSNPN and CDR2 is SVGIG (reference sequence). V lost 0 bases and J lost 3, with 9 bases in between. The CDR3 DNA, read in part, is TGTGCCTGGAGTGTACAAGGGGTTGGAAACACC. It translates to CAWSVQGVGNT. The whole CDR3 region reads CAWSVQGVGNTIYF.

Notes on this clone: The CDR3 end lies 3 residues beyond the end of the read and is filled in from the germline J gene. The chain employs TRBV6-4 and TRBJ1-6, with 7 bases lining up with TRBD1. This CDR3 has 15 amino acids. Germline V gives CDR1 MRHNA, CDR2 SNTAGT. Losses at the gene ends were 6 bases for V and 5 bases for J; bases not matched to a gene: 7. The CDR3 bases that were read are TGTGCCAGCAGGCCCGTAGACAGGGATAATTCACCC. Protein sequence: CASRPVDRDNSP. The whole CDR3 is CASRPVDRDNSPLHF.

For this clone: The DNA ends 3 residues before the CDR3 does, and the rest of the CDR3 is filled in from the germline J gene. The J gene is TRBJ2-5, the V gene TRBV18, with a weak D call TRBD1 (5 bases). The CDR3 is 13 residues long. CDR1 is KGHSH, CDR2 LQKENI, per germline. The V end was cut by 4 bases, the J end by 4 bases, with 10 bases between. The CDR3 DNA, read in part, is TGTGCCAGCTCACGCGACAGAACAGAGACC. Its translation: CASSRDRTET. The full CDR3 reads CASSRDRTETQYF.

Note on this clone: The read terminates 3 residues ahead of where the CDR3 ends, so the germline J gene completes it. The chain couples TRBV5-1 to TRBJ1-2; TRBD1 aligns across 9 bases. The CDR3 runs 16 residues. Germline CDR1 is SGHRS and CDR2 is YFSETQ. V lost 4 bases to trimming and J lost 6 bases; unmatched junction nucleotides: 13. CDR3: CASSPQVGQGGHGYTF. The covered CDR3 bases are TGCGCCAGCAGCCCACAAGTGGGACAGGGAGGACATGGC.

Measured by frequency, this clone is medium-sized (0.01 to 0.1%). The read finishes 3 residues shy of the CDR3 end, and the germline J gene is used to complete it. The gene calls are TRBV7-8 and TRBJ2-3, with a tentative D call TRBD2 (6 bases). Between the trimmed V and J ends, which lost 5 bases and 3 bases, there was a span of 21 bases. Germline V gene data show CDR1 as SGHVS and CDR2 as FQNEAQ. CDR3 length: 17 amino acids. This CDR3 is CASSGTWDLWVTDTQYF. The sequenced CDR3 bases are TGTGCCAGCAGCGGCACATGGGACTTGTGGGTGACAGATACG.

In regard to this clone: The sequence runs out 3 residues before the end of the CDR3; the remainder is reconstructed from the germline J gene. This chain uses TRBV27 with TRBJ1-2; D may be TRBD1 (6 bases). Germline V gene sequence: CDR1 MNHEY, CDR2 SMNVEV (reference sequence). Deletions cut 3 bases from V and 6 bases from J, with 17 bases between. The CDR3 contains 15 residues. The covered CDR3 bases are TGTGCCAGCAGTTTTGGGGGTGGGGGGGCGGATGGC. It yields the protein CASSFGGGGADG. The entire CDR3 sequence reads CASSFGGGGADGYTF.

As for this clone: The read falls 3 residues short of the CDR3 end, and the missing part is taken from the germline J gene. The chain recombines TRBV7-6 with TRBJ2-7; D perhaps matches TRBD2 (5 bases). Germline lookup yields CDR1 SGHVS and CDR2 FNYEAQ. Trimming removed 2 bases from V and 5 bases from J, with 13 bases in between. The CDR3 consists of 14 residues. Incomplete CDR3 DNA: TGTGCCAGCAGCTTAAGTCTTTCGGGGAACGAG. This translates into CASSLSLSGNE. The full CDR3 is CASSLSLSGNEQYF.

Of note for this clone: The read ends 3 residues shy of where the CDR3 ends; the end is completed using the germline J gene. The chain links TRBV2 to TRBJ2-3, with 8 bases matching TRBD2. Germline CDR1 reads SNHLY; CDR2 reads FYNNEI. The V and J ends lost 6 bases and 2 bases, in that order; junction bases with no gene match: 10. The CDR3 has 16 amino acids. The CDR3 bases that were read are TGTGCCAGCAGGACGGACAGCGGGGGAGTCACAGATACG. It yields the protein CASRTDSGGVTDT. The full CDR3 reads CASRTDSGGVTDTQYF.

As for this clone: The sequenced fragment ends 3 residues before the CDR3 boundary, so the rest is inferred from the germline J gene. The V and J genes are TRBV20-1 and TRBJ2-5, with a weak D call TRBD1 (6 bases). V lost 5 bases to trimming and J lost 1 base, with 11 bases between them. The CDR3 spans 13 residues. Per germline, CDR1 DFQATT and CDR2 SNEGSKA (reference sequence). Incomplete CDR3 DNA: TGCAGTGCTCCTGACAGGACCCAAGAGACC. Its translation is CSAPDRTQET. The complete CDR3 sequence is CSAPDRTQETQYF.

Note on this clone: The observed sequence ends 3 residues before the CDR3 terminus, with the missing tail filled in from the germline J gene. The chain couples TRBV13 to TRBJ1-4; TRBD1 is a possible D gene (5 bases). CDR3 size: 17 residues. V was clipped by 2 bases and J by 7 bases, with 20 bases between them. Germline V gives CDR1 PRHDT, CDR2 FYEKMQ (reference sequence). CDR3 sequence reads: CASSLSGGMGLSEKLFF. Incomplete CDR3 DNA: TGTGCCAGCAGCTTATCCGGGGGAATGGGCTTGAGTGAAAAA.

Turning to this clone: The missing CDR3 end, 3 residues past where the read stops, is filled in from the germline J gene. The V call is TRBV7-9, the J call TRBJ1-4, with D tentatively TRBD1 (5 bases). Germline V gives CDR1 SEHNR, CDR2 FQNEAQ (reference sequence). Trimming pared 4 bases from V and 5 bases from J, leaving 8 bases between. The CDR3 is 13 residues long. The part of the CDR3 DNA that was read is TGTGCCAGCAGCTCGACAGAAAATGAAAAA. It translates to CASSSTENEK. The full-length CDR3 reads as CASSSTENEKLFF.

Partial CDR3 DNA: TGCAGTGCTCCTAAAACAGGGGGCGGAAAAAACATT. Protein: CSAPKTGGGKNI. The full CDR3 reads CSAPKTGGGKNIQYF. The chain is built from TRBV20-1 and TRBJ2-4; TRBD1 aligns across 9 bases. The CDR3 end falls 3 residues outside the read, so it is completed with the germline J gene. The germline gives CDR1 DFQATT, CDR2 SNEGSKA (reference sequence). This CDR3 is built from 15 residues. Losses at the gene ends were 5 bases for V and 4 bases for J; bases not matched to a gene: 9.

Remarks on this clone: The missing CDR3 end, 3 residues past where the read stops, is filled in from the germline J gene. V is TRBV7-9 and J is TRBJ1-1; possibly TRBD1 for D (5 bases). The V gene's germline CDR1 is SEHNR and CDR2 FQNEAQ (reference sequence). Deletions cut 2 bases from V and 5 bases from J, with 15 bases between. This CDR3 has 15 amino acids. The CDR3 sequence is CASSLSVGVVTEAFF. Incomplete CDR3 DNA: TGTGCCAGCAGCTTAAGTGTAGGGGTAGTTACTGAA.

As to this clone: The read stops 3 residues short of the end of the CDR3; the missing end is completed from the germline J gene. The chain recombines TRBV30 with TRBJ2-7; the match to TRBD1 covers 8 bases. The germline gives CDR1 GTSNPN, CDR2 SVGIG (reference sequence). V was pared by 5 bases and J by 3 bases, with 9 bases of the junction left unmatched. This CDR3 contains 14 residues. CDR3 DNA (partial): TGTGCCTGGGCTCCGGGACAGGTCGTCTACGAG. Amino acids: CAWAPGQVVYE. The whole CDR3 protein reads CAWAPGQVVYEQYF. Full variable domain (outside the CDR3, taken from reference TRBV30 and TRBJ2-7): SQTIHQWPATLVQPVGSPLSLECTVEGTSNPNLYWYRQAAGRGLQLLFYSVGIGQISSEVPQNLSASRPQDRQFILSSKKLLLSDSGFYLCAWAPGQVVYEQYFGPGTRLTVT.

Regarding this clone: The CDR3 end lies 3 residues beyond the end of the read and is filled in from the germline J gene. The rearrangement links TRBV5-1 to TRBJ2-1, with 11 positions matching TRBD2. The germline gives CDR1 SGHRS, CDR2 YFSETQ. This CDR3 spans 16 amino acids. V was clipped by 0 bases and J by 4 bases; unmatched bases: 3. The CDR3 DNA, read in part, is TGCGCCAGCAGCTTGGTGCCTAGCGGGGGGTACAATGAG. Its translation is CASSLVPSGGYNE. The entire CDR3 reads CASSLVPSGGYNEQFF.

A word on this clone: The CDR3 end falls 3 residues outside the read, so it is completed with the germline J gene. The J gene is TRBJ1-2, the V gene TRBV7-2; D ambiguous. V lost 5 bases, J lost 0 bases, and 7 bases lay in between. Germline lookup yields CDR1 SGHTA and CDR2 FQGNSA. CDR3 length equals 13 residues. The CDR3 sequence: CASSPQANYGYTF. The DNA read from the CDR3 is TGTGCCAGCAGCCCCCAGGCTAACTATGGC.

Concerning this clone: The observed sequence ends 3 residues before the CDR3 terminus, with the missing tail filled in from the germline J gene. The V gene is TRBV18, the J gene TRBJ2-5; D might be TRBD1 (6 bases). CDR3 length: 14 amino acids. The germline gives CDR1 KGHSH, CDR2 LQKENI. Trimming removed 2 bases from V and 1 base from J, with 8 bases in between. The CDR3 DNA, read in part, is TGTGCCAGCTCACCAATGGACAGCCAAGAGACC. Its translation: CASSPMDSQET. The CDR3 reads in full as CASSPMDSQETQYF.

Notes on this clone: The read ends 3 residues early relative to the CDR3; the germline J gene fills the gap. The chain has TRBV20-1 and TRBJ2-2; 9 bases agree with TRBD2. V lost 1 base, J lost 10 bases, and 7 bases stayed unmatched. This CDR3 contains 14 residues. Per the germline V gene, CDR1 is DFQATT and CDR2 is SNEGSKA (reference sequence). The CDR3 sequence: CSARAPLAGEELFF. The covered CDR3 bases are TGCAGTGCTAGAGCCCCTTTAGCGGGGGAGGAG.

On this clone: The read finishes 3 residues shy of the CDR3 end, and the germline J gene is used to complete it. This chain joins TRBV20-1 and TRBJ1-4, with 10 bases lining up with TRBD1. This CDR3 contains 14 residues. V shed 3 bases, J shed 10 bases, and the junction held 8 bases outside the gene matches. Germline V gene data show CDR1 as DFQATT and CDR2 as SNEGSKA (reference sequence). CDR3 bases read: TGCAGTGCTAGTAGACAGGGGGCGGTCGGAAAA. It specifies CSASRQGAVGK. The CDR3, in full, reads CSASRQGAVGKLFF.

On this clone: Read data end 3 residues before the CDR3 end; the end is taken from the germline J gene. This chain links TRBV20-1 with TRBJ1-2, with 10 bases aligning to TRBD1. Per the germline V gene, CDR1 is DFQATT and CDR2 is SNEGSKA (reference sequence). CDR3 length: 15 residues. The trim removed 4 bases at V and 0 bases at J, leaving 5 bases unmatched. The DNA read from the CDR3 is TGCAGTGCTACGACGACAGGGGGCCCTAACTATGGC. It codes for CSATTTGGPNYG. The CDR3 as a whole reads CSATTTGGPNYGYTF.

The CDR3 reads CASSVRQGANNEQFF. Incomplete CDR3 DNA: TGTGCCAGTAGTGTCCGGCAGGGAGCAAACAATGAG. The gene calls are TRBV19 and TRBJ2-1; D is tentatively TRBD1 or TRBD2 (5 bases each). The observed sequence ends 3 residues before the CDR3 terminus, with the missing tail filled in from the germline J gene. Looked up from germline, CDR1 is LNHDA and CDR2 is SQIVND (reference sequence). The V gene lost 5 bases and the J gene lost 5 bases, with 16 bases spanning the gap. The CDR3 sequence is 15 residues long.

With regard to this clone: Read coverage stops 3 residues before the CDR3 terminus; the germline J gene supplies the remainder. The chain employs TRBV2 and TRBJ1-5, with a weak D call TRBD1 (5 bases). The CDR3 extends over 14 amino acids. The V end was cut by 4 bases, the J end by 1 base, with 8 bases between. Germline V lookup: CDR1 SNHLY, CDR2 FYNNEI. The CDR3 spells CASSARESNQPQHF. CDR3 DNA (partial): TGTGCCAGCAGTGCCAGGGAAAGCAATCAGCCC.